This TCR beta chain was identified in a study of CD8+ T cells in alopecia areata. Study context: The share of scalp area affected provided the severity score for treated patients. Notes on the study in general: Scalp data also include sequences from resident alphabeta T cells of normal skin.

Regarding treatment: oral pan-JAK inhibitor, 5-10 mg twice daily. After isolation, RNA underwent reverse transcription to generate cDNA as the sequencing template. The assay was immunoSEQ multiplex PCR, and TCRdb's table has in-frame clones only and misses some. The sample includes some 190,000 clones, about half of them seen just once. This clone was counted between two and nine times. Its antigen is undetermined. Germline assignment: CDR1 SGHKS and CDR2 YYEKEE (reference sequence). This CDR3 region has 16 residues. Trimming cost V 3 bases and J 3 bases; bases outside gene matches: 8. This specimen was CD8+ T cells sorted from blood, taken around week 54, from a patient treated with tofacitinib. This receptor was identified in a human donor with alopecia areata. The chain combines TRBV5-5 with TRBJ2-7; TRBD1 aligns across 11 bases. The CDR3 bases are TGTGCCAGCAGCTCAAACGCGGGACAGGGGGTCTACGAGCAGTACTTC. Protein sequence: CASSSNAGQGVYEQYF.